This T cell receptor (beta chain) is drawn from a study of blood T cell repertoires in COVID-19. Per the original data handling: Reference gene primers were amplified, and this amplification served to estimate nucleated cell counts. The data were produced by immunoSEQ multiplex PCR, yet TCRdb's version contains in-frame clones alone and is incomplete. V and J calls and clone size are copied from that table; D and trimming were computed from the DNA. The sample includes roughly 230,000 clones, about 90% of them seen just once. The V end was cut by 3 bases, the J end by 6 bases, with 19 bases between. The CDR3 consists of 15 residues. CDR1 is SGDLS, CDR2 YYNGEE, per germline.

The chain recombines TRBV9 with TRBJ2-7; the D gene is possibly TRBD1 (6 bases). Sequenced: peripheral blood. The sequence came from a woman aged 60-70 years with COVID-19, enrolled during active disease. The CDR3 loop is CASSGRDNGPVEQYF. The CDR3 region has the DNA TGTGCCAGCAGCGGCCGGGACAACGGGCCGGTCGAGCAGTACTTC.